This passage covers 26 T cell receptor beta chains from one sample sequenced in a study of blood T cell repertoires in COVID-19. Generated by immunoSEQ multiplex PCR, the TCRdb table keeps only in-frame clones and is missing some. The table has just over 300,000 clones, approximately 88% seen once. The sample taken for sequencing was PBMCs or T cells enriched from blood (not recorded which). These receptors all stem from a woman aged 18 to 35 who had recovered from COVID-19.

This clone was recorded once. The CDR3 nucleotides read TGTGCCAGCAGTGAAAGGACAGCTCTCCAAAAACTGTTTTTT. Residues: CASSERTALQKLFF. The chain is built from TRBV2 and TRBJ1-4; tentatively, D is TRBD1 (6 bases). The V gene's germline CDR1 is SNHLY and CDR2 FYNNEI. This CDR3 is built from 14 residues. V was pared by 2 bases and J by 9 bases, with 13 bases between.

The chain carries TRBV7-2 and TRBJ2-7; 9 positions agree with TRBD1. The CDR3 loop spans 15 amino acids. Germline V gene data show CDR1 as SGHTA and CDR2 as FQGNSA. V was pared by 1 base and J by 5 bases, with 6 bases of the junction left unmatched. The chain's CDR3 is CASSLVGTGNHEQYF. Written as DNA, the CDR3 is TGTGCCAGCAGCTTAGTAGGGACAGGGAATCACGAGCAGTACTTC.

This clone was seen once. The rearrangement uses TRBV4-3 and TRBJ1-5, with D possibly matching TRBD1 (6 bases). Trimming took 2 bases from V and 5 from J, leaving 13 bases between them. The CDR3 spans 15 residues. Germline CDR1 and CDR2: LGHNA and YSLEER. Here the CDR3 reads CASSQRTGWDQPQHF. CDR3 bases: TGCGCCAGCAGCCAACGTACAGGGTGGGATCAGCCCCAGCATTTT.

This chain links TRBV12-3 or TRBV12-4 with TRBJ1-2; no firm D call. Between the trimmed V and J ends, which lost 2 bases and 4 bases, there was a span of 8 bases. This CDR3 is built from 13 residues. The CDR3 coding sequence is TGTGCCAGCAGTTTAAGTCAGGTCTATGGCTACACCTTC. This sequence encodes CASSLSQVYGYTF.

The V call is TRBV2, the J call TRBJ2-3, with D tentatively TRBD1 (6 bases). The CDR3 has 13 amino acids. V gave up 6 bases and J gave up 8 bases, with 15 bases separating them. Per germline, CDR1 SNHLY and CDR2 FYNNEI. CDR3 sequence: CASRSQGSGTQYF. In DNA form, the CDR3 reads TGTGCCAGCAGGTCACAGGGTTCGGGTACGCAGTATTTT. The variable domain in full, completed from reference TRBV2 and TRBJ2-3, reads EPEVTQTPSHQVTQMGQEVILRCVPISNHLYFYWYRQILGQKVEFLVSFYNNEISEKSEIFDDQFSVERPDGSNFTLKIRSTKLEDSAMYFCASRSQGSGTQYFGPGTRLTVL.

This chain joins TRBV2 and TRBJ2-7; TRBD1 agrees at 9 bases. V was clipped by 5 bases and J by 2 bases; unmatched bases: 7. There are 15 residues in the CDR3. Germline CDR1 SNHLY, CDR2 FYNNEI. The CDR3 here is CASSPGTGWAYEQYF. CDR3 coding DNA: TGTGCCAGCAGTCCTGGGACAGGGTGGGCCTACGAGCAGTACTTC.

The rearrangement uses TRBV6-5 and TRBJ2-2; the D gene is possibly TRBD2 (5 bases). V gave up 2 bases and J gave up 5 bases, with 9 bases separating them. This CDR3 comprises 14 residues. Germline assignment: CDR1 MNHEY and CDR2 SVGAGI. The CDR3 region is CASSYPDSTGELFF. In DNA form, the CDR3 reads TGTGCCAGCAGTTACCCGGACTCTACCGGGGAGCTGTTTTTT.

This chain uses TRBV28 with TRBJ1-2; D perhaps matches TRBD1 (6 bases). Germline CDR1 MDHEN, CDR2 SYDVKM. The CDR3 runs 15 residues. Between the trimmed V and J ends, which lost 5 bases and 0 bases, there was a span of 13 bases. As DNA, the CDR3 is TGTGCCAGCAGTAGCACGACAGGAACTAACTATGGCTACACCTTC. Amino acids: CASSSTTGTNYGYTF.

The chain employs TRBV19 and TRBJ1-5; 8 bases map to TRBD1. CDR1 and CDR2 (germline): LNHDA, SQIVND (reference sequence). V trimming: 3 bases; J trimming: 9 bases; junction bases outside the gene matches: 7. CDR3 size: 14 residues. CDR3 amino acids: CASSMGQGAWPQHF. Here the CDR3 DNA reads TGTGCCAGTAGTATGGGGCAGGGGGCCTGGCCCCAGCATTTT.

This clone was counted a single time. The chain has TRBV19 and TRBJ2-1; D gene uncertain. The CDR3 is 12 residues long. The V and J ends lost 7 bases and 4 bases respectively, with 8 bases between them. Germline loops: CDR1 LNHDA, CDR2 SQIVND (reference sequence). CDR3 sequence reads: CASNSRYNEQFF. DNA of the CDR3: TGTGCCAGTAACAGCAGGTACAATGAGCAGTTCTTC.

V is TRBV15 and J is TRBJ2-6, with D tentatively TRBD2 (5 bases). The CDR3 is 16 amino acids. Germline lookup yields CDR1 LNHNV and CDR2 YYDKDF (reference sequence). V shed 8 bases and J shed 0 bases, with 14 bases lying between them. CDR3: CATEEDWSSGANVLTF. CDR3 DNA: TGTGCCACCGAGGAGGACTGGAGCTCTGGGGCCAACGTCCTGACTTTC. Combining the CDR3 with reference TRBV15 and TRBJ2-6 gives the whole variable domain DAMVIQNPRYQVTQFGKPVTLSCSQTLNHNVMYWYQQKSSQAPKLLFHYYDKDFNNEADTPDNFQSRRPNTSFCFLDIRSPGLGDTAMYLCATEEDWSSGANVLTFGAGSRLTVL.

This clone was recorded a few times. V gene TRBV19 combines with J gene TRBJ1-5; D is possibly TRBD1 (6 bases). Germline lookup yields CDR1 LNHDA and CDR2 SQIVND (reference sequence). The germline V and J ends were trimmed by 5 bases and 7 bases, with 12 bases remaining between them. The CDR3 is 13 amino acids. CDR3 region: CASSGGGRQPQHF. The CDR3 region has the DNA TGTGCCAGTAGTGGGGGGGGCAGACAGCCCCAGCATTTT.

The chain uses TRBV5-5 and TRBJ1-1, with D hard to call. Germline V gives CDR1 SGHKS, CDR2 YYEKEE (reference sequence). V lost 2 bases and J lost 4, with 12 bases in between. The CDR3 contains 14 residues. CDR3 amino acids: CASSFVGVSTEAFF. CDR3 DNA sequence: TGTGCCAGCAGCTTTGTCGGGGTCAGCACTGAAGCTTTCTTT.

V gene TRBV7-2 combines with J gene TRBJ1-3, with D perhaps TRBD1 (5 bases). Germline values: CDR1 SGHTA, CDR2 FQGNSA. This CDR3 has 14 amino acids. Trimming stripped 6 bases from V and 2 bases from J, with 11 bases between. This CDR3 is CASSPGSTGNTIYF. CDR3 nucleotides: TGTGCCAGCAGTCCAGGGTCCACTGGAAACACCATATATTTT.

This clone was detected once. The chain combines TRBV5-4 with TRBJ1-1, with D possibly TRBD1 on 5 matching bases. The CDR3 length is 14 residues. Per germline, CDR1 SGHNT and CDR2 YYREEE (reference sequence). The V end lost 0 bases, the J end lost 4 bases, and 10 bases lay between the germline ends. For the CDR3, the DNA is TGTGCCAGCAGCTTGGTTCAGGGTGGCACTGAAGCTTTCTTT. It yields the protein CASSLVQGGTEAFF.

The J gene is TRBJ2-7, the V gene TRBV6-5; D gene unclear. V was shortened by 0 bases and J by 3 bases, with 12 bases between the two germline ends. The CDR3 sequence is 15 residues long. Germline loops: CDR1 MNHEY, CDR2 SVGAGI. CDR3 DNA: TGTGCCAGCAGTTACTCACCTCGAAGTAGCTACGAGCAGTACTTC. Translated, it gives CASSYSPRSSYEQYF.

V is TRBV2 and J is TRBJ1-1; 11 bases agree with TRBD1. Losses at the gene ends were 7 bases for V and 0 bases for J; bases not matched to a gene: 13. Germline assignment: CDR1 SNHLY and CDR2 FYNNEI. The CDR3 runs 18 residues. The CDR3 DNA reads TGTGCCAGCAACGGGGCCGGGACAGGGGGTTACATGAACACTGAAGCTTTCTTT. It codes for CASNGAGTGGYMNTEAFF.

The count of this clone is one. The chain has TRBV30 and TRBJ1-6; D may be TRBD1 (5 bases). This CDR3 contains 14 residues. Per the germline V gene, CDR1 is GTSNPN and CDR2 is SVGIG (reference sequence). Deletions cut 2 bases from V and 7 bases from J, with 12 bases between. The CDR3 coding sequence is TGTGCCTGGAGTTGGAACAGGCGCAATTCACCCCTCCACTTT. This translates into CAWSWNRRNSPLHF. Full variable domain (outside the CDR3, taken from reference TRBV30 and TRBJ1-6): SQTIHQWPATLVQPVGSPLSLECTVEGTSNPNLYWYRQAAGRGLQLLFYSVGIGQISSEVPQNLSASRPQDRQFILSSKKLLLSDSGFYLCAWSWNRRNSPLHFGNGTRLTVT.

V usage is TRBV12-3 or TRBV12-4 and J usage is TRBJ1-2; D is possibly TRBD1 (6 bases). CDR3 size: 13 residues. Trimming stripped 6 bases from V and 6 bases from J, with 14 bases between. In DNA form, the CDR3 reads TGTGCCAGCAGACCAACAGGGTCCCATGGCTACACCTTC. It encodes CASRPTGSHGYTF.

The chain is built from TRBV14 and TRBJ2-3; a weak D match, TRBD1 (7 bases). Germline CDR1 is SGHDN and CDR2 is FVKESK. The V end was cut by 4 bases, the J end by 4 bases, with 12 bases between. The CDR3 is 14 amino acids. For the CDR3, the DNA is TGTGCCAGCAGCCGCAGGGGGGCCGCAGATACGCAGTATTTT. Translating gives CASSRRGAADTQYF.

This clone came up once. Here the CDR3 reads CASSSGTGAYVDGYTF. The CDR3, as DNA: TGTGCCAGCAGTTCCGGGACAGGGGCCTATGTCGATGGCTACACCTTC. The chain joins TRBV2 to TRBJ1-2, with 10 positions matching TRBD1. The V and J ends lost 5 bases and 6 bases, in that order; junction bases with no gene match: 12. Germline V gives CDR1 SNHLY, CDR2 FYNNEI. The CDR3 spans 16 residues.

This clone was seen only once. For the CDR3, the DNA is TGTGCCAGCAGCACCGGGACAGGACCCTATAATTCACCCCTCCACTTT. The encoded protein is CASSTGTGPYNSPLHF. The V call is TRBV5-4, the J call TRBJ1-6; 8 bases match TRBD1. The V gene end was trimmed by 4 bases and the J gene end by 2 bases; junction bases not matched to a gene: 5. CDR3 size: 16 residues. The germline CDR1 and CDR2 sequences are SGHNT and YYREEE (reference sequence). Full variable domain (remainder filled in from reference TRBV5-4 and TRBJ1-6): ETGVTQSPTHLIKTRGQQVTLRCSSQSGHNTVSWYQQALGQGPQFIFQYYREEENGRGNFPPRFSGLQFPNYSSELNVNALELDDSALYLCASSTGTGPYNSPLHFGNGTRLTVT.

The sample holds one count of this clone. The V gene is TRBV25-1, the J gene TRBJ1-3; D gene unclear. With 4 bases removed from V and 0 bases from J, the gap between germline ends came to 7 bases. The CDR3 is made up of 14 amino acids. Germline CDR1 reads MGHDK; CDR2 reads SYGVNS. The CDR3: CASSAGSSGNTIYF. The CDR3, as DNA: TGTGCCAGCAGTGCTGGGAGCTCTGGAAACACCATATATTTT.

The chain is built from TRBV27 and TRBJ1-2; D is possibly TRBD1 (5 bases). V was cut by 5 bases and J by 5 bases, with 12 bases left in between. Germline V lookup: CDR1 MNHEY, CDR2 SMNVEV (reference sequence). This CDR3 has 13 amino acids. The CDR3 here is CASSPTESYGYTF. The CDR3 nucleotides are TGTGCCAGCAGTCCGACAGAATCGTATGGCTACACCTTC.

This chain joins TRBV27 and TRBJ2-1; 10 nucleotides match TRBD2. The CDR3 covers 16 residues. Trimming took 5 bases from V and 6 from J; bases not matched to a gene: 10. Per the germline V gene, CDR1 is MNHEY and CDR2 is SMNVEV (reference sequence). The CDR3 DNA follows: TGTGCCAGCAGTGGGTCAGGAGCGGGGGGGCGCAATGAGCAGTTCTTC. This translates into CASSGSGAGGRNEQFF.

The chain carries TRBV5-1 and TRBJ1-2; D is ambiguous. The CDR3 is 14 amino acids. Trimming stripped 0 bases from V and 8 bases from J, with 14 bases between. The V gene's germline CDR1 is SGHRS and CDR2 YFSETQ. The CDR3 sequence is CASSLVQARRGYTF. CDR3 DNA sequence: TGCGCCAGCAGCTTGGTCCAGGCTCGTCGGGGCTACACCTTC.